This T cell receptor beta chain was captured by sequencing in a study of cytomegalovirus exposure and HLA in healthy donors. Study observations and caveats: For most subjects, TCR beta sequences were reported to predict HLA-A and HLA-B alleles with accuracy.

PCR used 60 Vbeta primers and 13 Jbeta primers. TCRdb keeps only in-frame clones here, not all; method: immunoSEQ multiplex PCR. The sample lists under 150,000 clones, 74% occurring once. The V and J ends lost 0 bases and 6 bases respectively, with 17 bases between them. The CDR3 spans 16 residues. CDR1 and CDR2 (germline): LNHNV, YYDKDF (reference sequence). About this clone: Its matching antigen is unknown.

The rearrangement joins TRBV15 to TRBJ1-1; D uncertain. Sample: PBMCs. This TCR was sampled from a woman aged 40 to 55 in good health and CMV-seropositive. CDR3 sequence (DNA): TGTGCCACCAGCAGAGATTGGGAATTTTCGGACTCTGAAGCTTTCTTT. Amino acids: CATSRDWEFSDSEAFF.